The entry below gives a single T cell receptor (beta chain) sequence along with its context. The antigen it recognizes is unknown. Per-base quality was not reported, and no clone a single base away is much larger than it. This sample is drawn from a study of blood T cell repertoires in COVID-19 (TCRdb year 2020). Study-level background: Samples from collaborators originated in the United States, Italy and Spain and spanned both the acute and convalescent phases of COVID-19. The prospective study material was composed of cDNA or gDNA derived from T cells, B-cell-depleted T cells, or PBMCs. The dataset comprised deeply sampled blood TCRbeta repertoires from subjects exposed to, actively infected with, or recovered from COVID-19. The repertoires were released in a freely available public database intended as a resource for research on the immune response to SARS-CoV-2. Samples came from the ongoing ImmuneRACE study (first 160 participants) plus 1,254 subjects from 6 global collaborators. Nearly every sample came with metadata listing a de-identified subject ID, COVID-19 status, age in years and sex. Where available, HLA class I and class II types were obtained from metadata supplied by the sample provider rather than from assay-based typing.

Collaborating institutions collected whole blood in K2EDTA tubes following their own protocols. For TCRbeta analysis, collaborators shipped samples as frozen whole blood, isolated PBMCs, or DNA extracted from either of those sample types. General conclusions and limits of the study: The amount of clinical and demographic metadata varied by source and participant and was provided uncurated.

TCRbeta CDR3 regions were amplified from genomic DNA by means of the immunoSEQ Assay, a bias-controlled multiplex PCR. For the original study's pipeline: Nucleated cell counts per sample were estimated from amplification of reference gene primers within the assay. To quantify the absolute abundance of each unique TCRbeta CDR3 rearrangement, sequence reads were collapsed and filtered. For each sample, productive Simpson clonality was calculated as the square root of Simpson's diversity index across productive rearrangements. This immuneACCESS table, as held by TCRdb, lists in-frame sequences with V and J called but not all clones. Of the missing ones, under half trace to an unresolved V gene in checked studies; the others have no known cause. That table gives V, J and clone size, and the DNA gave D and trimming. A total of around 170,000 clones appear in this sample, 80% to 85% of them only once. Less than 3.5% of the sample rests with the top ten.

The CDR3 measures 17 amino acids from cysteine to phenylalanine. The entry retains the CDR3 DNA only, 51 bases that are in frame from base 1. The germline V and J ends show losses of 2 bases and 3 bases respectively, and no gene match explains 10 bases of the junction. CDR1 and CDR2 were assigned from the germline V gene as SGHRS and YFSETQ. This sequence uses TRBV5-1 and TRBJ2-7, and TRBD1 matches 11 of the central bases. This TCR came from a woman aged 60 to 75 with acute or convalescent COVID-19. The sample consisted of peripheral blood. CDR3 sequence: CASSLDGTGGAYYEQYF. Read as DNA, the sequence is TGCGCCAGCAGCTTAGACGGGACAGGGGGGGCATACTACGAGCAGTACTTC. With the portions outside the CDR3 filled from the reference TRBV5-1 and TRBJ2-7 genes, the complete variable region becomes KAGVTQTPRYLIKTRGQQVTLSCSPISGHRSVSWYQQTPGQGLQFLFEYFSETQRNKGNFPGRFSGRQFSNSRSEMNVSTLELGDSALYLCASSLDGTGGAYYEQYFGPGTRLTVT.